This TCR beta chain was obtained from a study of identical twins. Overall study results and limits: Compared with models, monozygotic twins showed more out-of-frame TCR alpha sharing.

This clonotype was seen only a few times. What it recognizes is unknown. The CDR3 consists of 14 residues. Germline CDR1 and CDR2: MGHRA and YSYEKL. The V end lost 1 base, the J end lost 5 bases, and 11 bases lay between the germline ends. TCRdb reprocessed the 5' RACE reads with MiXCR, giving one entry per CDR3 protein. The sample lists some 660,000 distinct CDR3 sequences, roughly 8% seen once, with approximately 0.96% in the top ten. This sample was shared with a second study, whose subject was yellow fever vaccine responses in identical twins.

The receptor comes from a woman aged 18-29 years in good health. The V gene is TRBV4-1, the J gene TRBJ1-1, with D hard to call. Sequencing was carried out using PBMCs. CDR3 loop: CASSQALGRTEAFF. In nucleotides, the CDR3 is TGCGCCAGCAGCCAAGCGCTAGGTCGGACTGAAGCTTTCTTT.